Listed below are T cell receptor beta chains from one sample, sequenced in a study of blood T cell repertoires in COVID-19. Sequencing was performed with immunoSEQ multiplex PCR; in TCRdb, only in-frame clones are kept and a portion is missing. This table has 140,000 to 150,000 clones, 88% appearing once. Material: peripheral blood. These receptors came from a human donor with COVID-19, enrolled during active disease. The donor label of this sample is uncertain. Each CDR3 is given with its conserved first and last residue. The order of the fields is clone size, D gene, CDR3 length, V gene, J gene, CDR3 DNA, CDR3 protein. The D gene is left open where the match is weak. Only part of the rows carry a size: once, few, many, or a class if the clone is expanded.

-	TRBD1	21	TRBV7-7	TRBJ1-3	TGTGCCAGCAGCTTAGCCGACACCTCAATTCGGGACAGGGATTCTGGAAACACCATATATTTT	CASSLADTSIRDRDSGNTIYF
-	-	16	TRBV7-9	TRBJ1-1	TGTGCCAGCAGCTTATGGCGTTGGGAGAAGAACACTGAAGCTTTCTTT	CASSLWRWEKNTEAFF
-	TRBD1	14	TRBV2	TRBJ2-5	TGTGCCAGCAGACAGGACAGGTACCAAGAGACCCAGTACTTC	CASRQDRYQETQYF
-	-	13	TRBV6-9	TRBJ1-2	TGTGCCAGCAGTTCTCCTGATAGCTATGGCTACACCTTC	CASSSPDSYGYTF
-	TRBD1	15	TRBV7-6	TRBJ2-1	TGTGCCAGCAGCCAACAGGGGCTCACCTACAATGAGCAGTTCTTC	CASSQQGLTYNEQFF
-	TRBD2	19	TRBV24-1	TRBJ2-3	TGTGCCACCAGTGATGGAGGGAGTTCGGGGGAGGGCCCCGGAGATACGCAGTATTTT	CATSDGGSSGEGPGDTQYF
-	-	14	TRBV6-5	TRBJ2-7	TGTGCCAGCAGTTACCCCGGGAGCCCCCTGGGGCAGTACTTC	CASSYPGSPLGQYF
once	-	14	TRBV6-5	TRBJ2-2	TGTGCCAGCAGCCCGGGACAACACACCGGGGAGCTGTTTTTT	CASSPGQHTGELFF
-	-	13	TRBV15	TRBJ1-2	TGTGCCACCAGCAGAGTGAGGAAGGATGGCTACACCTTC	CATSRVRKDGYTF
-	TRBD1	16	TRBV19	TRBJ1-2	TGTGCCAGTAGTACCTACGGGACAGGGGAAGAAGGAGGCTACACCTTC	CASSTYGTGEEGGYTF
-	TRBD2	14	TRBV7-9	TRBJ2-7	TGTGCCAGCAGCCGGGAGGGGCAGCTATACGAGCAGTACTTC	CASSREGQLYEQYF
-	TRBD2	15	TRBV11-2	TRBJ2-1	TGTGCCAGCCGCGGGGGGGCGAGCTCCTACAATGAGCAGTTCTTC	CASRGGASSYNEQFF
once	-	19	TRBV21-1	TRBJ2-6	TGTGCCAGCAGCAAAGCGATAGATCTCCGGGGGTCTGGGGCCAACGTCCTGACTTTC	CASSKAIDLRGSGANVLTF
-	-	13	TRBV3-1/TRBV3-2	TRBJ2-1	TGTGCCAGCAGCCAAGATCCGAGCGGACGAAAGTTCTTC	CASSQDPSGRKFF
-	-	12	TRBV19	TRBJ2-7	TGTGCCAGTAGTATAGATCGGGACGAGCAGTACTTC	CASSIDRDEQYF
-	TRBD1	15	TRBV6-1	TRBJ1-4	TGTGCCAGCAGTGAACAGGGACAGAGAAATGAAAAACTGTTTTTT	CASSEQGQRNEKLFF
-	TRBD1	15	TRBV5-1	TRBJ2-7	TGCGCCAGCAGCATAAGGACAGGGGCAACCTACGAGCAGTACTTC	CASSIRTGATYEQYF
-	TRBD1	13	TRBV7-7	TRBJ2-5	TGTGCCAGCAGTCGGGACAGAGAAGAGACCCAGTACTTC	CASSRDREETQYF
-	TRBD1	14	TRBV5-1	TRBJ1-2	TGCGCCAGCAGCAGCGACAGGGGGTCTTCTGGCTACACCTTC	CASSSDRGSSGYTF
-	-	15	TRBV28	TRBJ2-6	TGTGCCAGCAGCCGCCCGGGCTCTGGGGCCAACGTCCTGACTTTC	CASSRPGSGANVLTF
-	TRBD1	11	TRBV29-1	TRBJ2-7	TGCAGCGTAAAGGGGGCAAAGGAGCAGTACTTC	CSVKGAKEQYF
-	TRBD2	15	TRBV2	TRBJ2-2	TGTGCCAGCAGTGGGACTAGCGGGAGCACCGGGGAGCTGTTTTTT	CASSGTSGSTGELFF
-	-	11	TRBV20-1	TRBJ2-3	TGCAGTGCCCCTATAACAGATACGCAGTATTTT	CSAPITDTQYF
-	TRBD1	16	TRBV5-1	TRBJ2-7	TGCGCCAGCAGCTTGGTGTCCGGGACAGGGTACTACGAGCAGTACTTC	CASSLVSGTGYYEQYF
many	-	14	TRBV30	TRBJ1-5	TGTGCCTGGAGTGTAGGAGGAAGCAATCAGCCCCAGCATTTT	CAWSVGGSNQPQHF
-	TRBD1	14	TRBV9	TRBJ1-2	TGTGCCAGCAGCGTAGCGACAGGGTCTGAGGGCTACACCTTC	CASSVATGSEGYTF
-	-	15	TRBV21-1	TRBJ2-7	TGTGCCAGCAGCTCCCGGGACAAAACCCCCTACGAGCAGTACTTC	CASSSRDKTPYEQYF
-	TRBD1	16	TRBV10-3	TRBJ1-4	TGTGCCATCAGTGGCGGACAGGGGGCTTCGGGTGAAAAACTGTTTTTT	CAISGGQGASGEKLFF
-	TRBD1	17	TRBV5-1	TRBJ1-6	TGCGCCAGCAGCTCAGGGACAGGGAGCTCCTATAATTCACCCCTCCACTTT	CASSSGTGSSYNSPLHF
few	-	15	TRBV9	TRBJ1-6	TGTGCCAGCAGCGTAAGGGAGGACGGCAATTCACCCCTCCACTTT	CASSVREDGNSPLHF
once	TRBD1	17	TRBV27	TRBJ2-6	TGTGCCAGCAGTCCCTGGGACAGCCCCTCTGGGGCCAACGTCCTGACTTTC	CASSPWDSPSGANVLTF
-	-	17	TRBV19	TRBJ1-5	TGTGCCAGTAGTATTGGAGCGGGGGCAGCAGACAATCAGCCCCAGCATTTT	CASSIGAGAADNQPQHF
-	-	15	TRBV10-3	TRBJ1-3	TGTGCCATCAGCACCATAATGAGCTCTGGAAACACCATATATTTT	CAISTIMSSGNTIYF
-	TRBD2	17	TRBV4-1	TRBJ2-7	TGCGCCAGCAGCCAAGACGCACAGCGGGGGGTCTCCTACGAGCAGTACTTC	CASSQDAQRGVSYEQYF
-	TRBD2	15	TRBV7-3	TRBJ2-3	TGTGCCAGCAGCTTTAGCGGGGGGGGCCAAGATACGCAGTATTTT	CASSFSGGGQDTQYF
many	TRBD1	13	TRBV19	TRBJ2-7	TGTGCCAGTAGTACGGGACAGGGCGGCGAGCAGTACTTC	CASSTGQGGEQYF
-	TRBD1	13	TRBV30	TRBJ2-7	TGTGCCTGGAGTGTAGACAGGGGGGACGAGCAGTACTTC	CAWSVDRGDEQYF
-	TRBD1	19	TRBV19	TRBJ1-1	TGTGCCAGTAGTCTACAGACAGGGGTGACAGTAGGAATAGACACTGAAGCTTTCTTT	CASSLQTGVTVGIDTEAFF
once	TRBD1	16	TRBV11-3	TRBJ2-7	TGTGCCAGCAGCTTAGATTTACGGACAGGGATCTACGAGCAGTACTTC	CASSLDLRTGIYEQYF
-	TRBD1	13	TRBV28	TRBJ2-7	TGTGCCAGCAGTTTAGGACAGGATGACGAGCAGTACTTC	CASSLGQDDEQYF
once	-	16	TRBV4-1	TRBJ2-3	TGCGCCAGCAGCCAAGTCCCCCCCTCTAGCACAGATACGCAGTATTTT	CASSQVPPSSTDTQYF
-	TRBD1	17	TRBV10-3	TRBJ1-2	TGTGCCATCAGTGAGTCGATGACAGGGGTTAGGGACTATGGCTACACCTTC	CAISESMTGVRDYGYTF
-	TRBD2	15	TRBV27	TRBJ2-7	TGTGCCAGCAGTCTAGCTAGCGGGGACATCTACGAGCAGTACTTC	CASSLASGDIYEQYF
-	TRBD1	17	TRBV4-2	TRBJ1-2	TGTGCCAGCAGCCAAGAGCTAGGACAGGGGGCGTTTTATGGCTACACCTTC	CASSQELGQGAFYGYTF
-	TRBD1	13	TRBV7-9	TRBJ1-1	TGTGCCAGCAGTCTTGACAGGGTATATGAAGCTTTCTTT	CASSLDRVYEAFF
-	TRBD1	15	TRBV5-6	TRBJ1-2	TGTGCCAGCAGCTTGCGGACAGGCCGAACTTATGGCTACACCTTC	CASSLRTGRTYGYTF
few	TRBD1	14	TRBV29-1	TRBJ2-5	TGCAGCGTTGGAGGGGGCTCCGGCCAAGAGACCCAGTACTTC	CSVGGGSGQETQYF
-	TRBD1	16	TRBV6-1	TRBJ1-2	TGTGCCAGCAGTGTCAACCGGGACAGGGTGGGCTATGGCTACACCTTC	CASSVNRDRVGYGYTF
-	TRBD1	13	TRBV10-1	TRBJ2-7	TGCGCCAGCAGCGAGACAGGGGTGGGCGAGCAGTACTTC	CASSETGVGEQYF
-	-	15	TRBV4-1	TRBJ1-5	TGCGCCAGCAGCCAAGTTCCGAGTAGCAATCAGCCCCAGCATTTT	CASSQVPSSNQPQHF
-	TRBD1	13	TRBV10-2	TRBJ1-1	TGCGCCACTAAAGACAGGGATCCGCCTGAAGCTTTCTTT	CATKDRDPPEAFF
-	-	16	TRBV19	TRBJ1-2	TGTGCCAGTAGTTCGCAGACGGCGGCAGCCAACTATGGCTACACCTTC	CASSSQTAAANYGYTF
-	-	12	TRBV24-1	TRBJ2-4	TGTGCCACCAGTGATTCCGAAAACATTCAGTACTTC	CATSDSENIQYF